There are many counts of the clone carrying this T cell receptor beta chain. What it recognizes is unknown. In TCRdb, the 5' RACE reads were re-called with MiXCR into one record per CDR3 protein. The sample carries 1,800,000 or so distinct CDR3 sequences, about 32% recorded once. The data are from a study of identical twins. Broader study findings: Without tracking the same donors, conclusions rested on cross-sectional statistical analysis. Insertions were reduced in abundant cord blood beta clonotypes but not in memory repertoires.

The clonotype originates from a newborn girl in good health. The sample consisted of cord blood.

CDR3 in amino acids: CASIPGTGAYEQYF. In nucleotides, the CDR3 is TGTGCCAGCATCCCCGGGACAGGGGCCTACGAGCAGTACTTC. The V call is TRBV7-9, the J call TRBJ2-7, with 10 bases lining up with TRBD1. This CDR3 has 14 amino acids. In germline, CDR1 is SEHNR, CDR2 FQNEAQ (reference sequence). The V segment lost 7 bases and the J segment 2 bases; nucleotides outside the gene matches: 5.